This is a list of T cell receptor beta chains from one sample in a study of technical replicates of blood from a handful of donors. The method was immunoSEQ multiplex PCR; TCRdb's version includes in-frame clones alone and lacks a portion of them. The sample gives over 75,000 clones, around 97% of which show up once; under 0.35% is in the top ten. The material sequenced was T cells isolated from PBMCs. The receptors shown here come from a human donor in good health. CDR3s include the opening cysteine and the closing phenylalanine or tryptophan. A D gene is named only where the DNA matches it firmly. The size entry is marked missing in some rows and otherwise reads once, few, many or a size class.

J	V	size	D	DNA	CDR3
TRBJ1-2	TRBV6-5	once	-	TGTGCCAGCAGTTTTGGAGGGGCTGATGGCTACACCTTC	CASSFGGADGYTF
TRBJ2-2	TRBV10-3	-	-	TGTGCCATCAGTTCCCAGACCGGGTACACCGGGGAGCTGTTTTTT	CAISSQTGYTGELFF
TRBJ2-6	TRBV28	-	TRBD1	TGTGCCAGCAGTAAACCGGGACAGTTCTCTGGGGCCAACGTCCTGACTTTC	CASSKPGQFSGANVLTF
TRBJ1-1	TRBV4-1	-	TRBD1	TGCGCCAGCAGCCGCGGGGACAGGAACACTGAAGCTTTCTTT	CASSRGDRNTEAFF
TRBJ2-1	TRBV6-1	-	TRBD2	TGTGCCAGCCCTAGGGGACTAAATGAGCAGTTCTTC	CASPRGLNEQFF
TRBJ2-7	TRBV30	once	TRBD1	TGTGCCTGGAGAGCCGACAGGGCCCCCGCCTACGAGCAGTACTTC	CAWRADRAPAYEQYF
TRBJ2-3	TRBV6-1	-	TRBD2	TGTGCCAGCAGTGGGACTAGCGGGAGGGGGGATACGCAGTATTTT	CASSGTSGRGDTQYF
TRBJ2-7	TRBV6-1	-	TRBD2	TGTGCCAGCACCCGAGGACTAGCGGGAGGTTACGAGCAGTACTTC	CASTRGLAGGYEQYF
TRBJ2-7	TRBV15	-	-	TGTGCCACCAGCAGTGACAGAACCTACGAGCAGTACTTC	CATSSDRTYEQYF
TRBJ2-2	TRBV7-3	-	TRBD2	TGTGCCAGCAGCTTAACCGGGACTAGCGGGAGGGTTGGGACCGGGGAGCTGTTTTTT	CASSLTGTSGRVGTGELFF
TRBJ2-5	TRBV7-8	-	-	TGTGCCAGCAGCGCCGGGACTGACAGTACCCATAGAGTCCAAGAGACCCAGTACTTC	CASSAGTDSTHRVQETQYF
TRBJ1-1	TRBV30	-	-	TGTGCCTGGACCCAGGGGCTGTCGAACACTGAAGCTTTCTTT	CAWTQGLSNTEAFF
TRBJ1-1	TRBV2	-	-	TGTGCCAGCAGTGAACAGGGGTCGAACACTGAAGCTTTCTTT	CASSEQGSNTEAFF
TRBJ1-5	TRBV5-8	once	TRBD1	TGTGCCAGCAGCTCCTTGCACCTCGGGACAGGGGATCAGCCCCAGCATTTT	CASSSLHLGTGDQPQHF
TRBJ1-4	TRBV11-2	-	-	TGTGCCAGCAGCTTAGGAGGGCAGCTTAATGAAAAACTGTTTTTT	CASSLGGQLNEKLFF
TRBJ2-1	TRBV7-6	-	-	TGTGCCAGCAGCCCAGACAATGAGCAGTTCTTC	CASSPDNEQFF
TRBJ2-7	TRBV7-9	-	TRBD2	TGTGCCAGCAGCTCCCTACGGACTAGCGAGGACCATTACATATACGAGCAGTACTTC	CASSSLRTSEDHYIYEQYF
TRBJ2-3	TRBV4-1	-	TRBD2	TGCGCCAGCAGCCAAGAGGGACTAACCACAGATACGCAGTATTTT	CASSQEGLTTDTQYF
TRBJ1-1	TRBV2	-	-	TGTGCCAGCAGTTACGACAGGAACACTGAAGCTTTCTTT	CASSYDRNTEAFF
TRBJ2-7	TRBV7-4	-	TRBD2	TGTGCCCTTCCATATACTAGCGGGATCTCCTACGAGCAGTACTTC	CALPYTSGISYEQYF
TRBJ2-3	TRBV4-2	-	-	TGTGCCAGCATGGGAGAGGAGGATACGCAGTATTTT	CASMGEEDTQYF
TRBJ2-7	TRBV5-1	-	-	TGCGCCAGCAGCCTAGGACAGAACTACGAGCAGTACTTC	CASSLGQNYEQYF
TRBJ2-7	TRBV9	-	TRBD1	TGTGCCAGCAGGTCACCGGGACAGAAATACGAGCAGTACTTC	CASRSPGQKYEQYF
TRBJ2-7	TRBV19	-	TRBD1	TGTGCCAGCTCCTACCGGGACAGGGGCTACGAGCAGTACTTC	CASSYRDRGYEQYF
TRBJ2-7	TRBV9	few	-	TGTGCCAGCAGCGACTCGACTGGTTACGAGCAGTACTTC	CASSDSTGYEQYF
TRBJ1-2	TRBV28	-	TRBD1	TGTGCCAGCAGTTTTTACAGGGGGCTATATGGCTACACCTTC	CASSFYRGLYGYTF
TRBJ2-3	TRBV11-2	-	-	TGTGCCAGCAGCTTAAACGCAGGGGGCACAGATACGCAGTATTTT	CASSLNAGGTDTQYF
TRBJ2-3	TRBV19	-	-	TGTGCCAGTAGTACGGGCGGGACGGCTAAGGATACGCAGTATTTT	CASSTGGTAKDTQYF
TRBJ2-2	TRBV29-1	-	-	TGCAGCGTTAGAAGGGGCGACGGCGGGGAGCTGTTTTTT	CSVRRGDGGELFF
TRBJ2-7	TRBV9	-	TRBD1	TGTGCCAGCAGCGCCCGAGGGGACAGCGTGAGCTCCTACGAGCAGTACTTC	CASSARGDSVSSYEQYF
TRBJ2-7	TRBV5-6	-	-	TGTGCCAGCAGCTTGAGCGGCCCCTACGAGCAGTACTTC	CASSLSGPYEQYF
TRBJ1-2	TRBV11-3	-	-	TGTGCCAGCAGCGCTCTCCGGGACAAGGGGGGCTACACCTTC	CASSALRDKGGYTF
TRBJ2-1	TRBV4-1	-	TRBD1	TGCGCCAGCAGCCAAGAGAGACAGGGGTATAATGAGCAGTTCTTC	CASSQERQGYNEQFF
TRBJ1-6	TRBV4-1	-	-	TGCGCCAGCAGAGTAACAAATACCCATAATTCACCCCTCCACTTT	CASRVTNTHNSPLHF
TRBJ1-1	TRBV7-6	-	-	TGTGCCAGCAGCTCGGGGTCAGGGGTCGGCGTTGAAGCTTTCTTT	CASSSGSGVGVEAFF
TRBJ1-2	TRBV19	few	-	TGTGCCAGTTCGGGCTATGGCTACACCTTC	CASSGYGYTF
TRBJ1-4	TRBV11-2	-	TRBD1	TGTGCCAGCAGTACAACAGGGGGCGCAGATGAAAAACTGTTTTTT	CASSTTGGADEKLFF
TRBJ2-3	TRBV6-1	-	-	TGTGCCAGCAGTGAAAACAGATGGGCAGATACGCAGTATTTT	CASSENRWADTQYF
TRBJ2-7	TRBV6-1	-	-	TGTGCCGCACGCCGGGACACCCACTACGAGCAGTACTTC	CAARRDTHYEQYF
TRBJ2-3	TRBV28	-	TRBD2	TGTGCCAGCAGTTTATCGGCGGGAGGCACAGATACGCAGTATTTT	CASSLSAGGTDTQYF
TRBJ1-5	TRBV11-3	-	-	TGTGCCAGCAGTATGTCAGGGAGCAATCAGCCCCAGCATTTT	CASSMSGSNQPQHF
TRBJ1-1	TRBV30	-	-	TGTGCCTGGAAACACAGGCACACTGAAGCTTTCTTT	CAWKHRHTEAFF
TRBJ1-2	TRBV13	-	-	TGTGCCAGCAGTTCGGGGGTAGATGGCTACACCTTC	CASSSGVDGYTF